Below, 30 T cell receptor beta chains from the same sample are listed, as sequenced in a study of CD8+ T cells in alopecia areata. The treatment: oral pan-JAK inhibitor, 5-10 mg twice daily. TCR sequencing used cDNA made by reverse transcription of extracted RNA. Repertoires were generated with immunoSEQ multiplex PCR, while TCRdb's copy carries only in-frame clones and drops some. Among 150,000 to 200,000 clones listed, 64% were seen once. The specimen was CD4+ T cells sorted from blood, collected at week 49, from a patient treated with tofacitinib. All receptors come from a human donor with alopecia areata.

V is TRBV7-2 and J is TRBJ1-1; possibly TRBD1 for D (5 bases). With 5 bases removed from V and 1 base from J, the gap between germline ends came to 8 bases. The CDR3 spans 13 residues. Germline V gene sequence: CDR1 SGHTA, CDR2 FQGNSA. The CDR3 here is CASSQGRNTEAFF. Here the CDR3 DNA reads TGTGCCAGCAGCCAGGGCCGGAACACTGAAGCTTTCTTT.

In this sample, this clone turned up many times. The genes are TRBV6-4 and TRBJ2-1, with D possibly being TRBD1 (6 bases). V shed 2 bases and J shed 5 bases, with 7 bases lying between them. The CDR3 spans 13 residues. The germline CDR1 and CDR2 sequences are MRHNA and SNTAGT. The CDR3 region is CASSDRDNNEQFF. The CDR3 nucleotides read TGTGCCAGCAGTGACCGGGACAACAATGAGCAGTTCTTC.

The genes are TRBV7-2 and TRBJ2-3; D not resolved. V was shortened by 1 base and J by 0 bases, with 5 bases between the two germline ends. This CDR3 region has 14 residues. Germline V lookup: CDR1 SGHTA, CDR2 FQGNSA. The DNA of the CDR3 is TGTGCCAGCAGCTTAGACATAAGCACAGATACGCAGTATTTT. Residues: CASSLDISTDTQYF.

The chain employs TRBV30 and TRBJ1-2; tentative D call: TRBD1 (6 bases). V shed 4 bases and J shed 6 bases, with 12 bases lying between them. The CDR3 spans 12 residues. From germline, CDR1 is GTSNPN and CDR2 SVGIG (reference sequence). The CDR3 sequence: CAWNRAPNGYTF. The DNA of the CDR3 is TGTGCCTGGAACAGGGCTCCTAATGGCTACACCTTC.

This clone occurred a few times. The chain joins TRBV5-1 to TRBJ2-3; D possibly corresponds to TRBD2 (5 bases). CDR1 and CDR2 (germline): SGHRS, YFSETQ. Between the trimmed V and J ends, which lost 3 bases and 0 bases, there was a span of 17 bases. CDR3 length: 17 residues. CDR3 bases: TGCGCCAGCAGCTCAGGACTGCTCCCAACTAGCACAGATACGCAGTATTTT. It translates to CASSSGLLPTSTDTQYF.

This clone was counted between two and nine times. J is TRBJ2-1 and V is TRBV10-3, with TRBD1 as a possible D gene (5 bases). CDR1 ENHRY and CDR2 SYGVKD come from the germline V gene. V was trimmed by 3 bases and J by 5 bases, leaving 8 bases between them. This CDR3 spans 13 amino acids. The CDR3 nucleotides are TGTGCCATCAGTGACAGGGAACACAATGAGCAGTTCTTC. Its protein is CAISDREHNEQFF.

The rearrangement joins TRBV27 to TRBJ2-7, with a weak D call TRBD1 (5 bases). This CDR3 spans 14 amino acids. Trimming pared 6 bases from V and 3 bases from J, leaving 15 bases between. The germline gives CDR1 MNHEY, CDR2 SMNVEV (reference sequence). CDR3 residues: CASSRQTRDYEQYF. The CDR3, as DNA: TGTGCCAGCAGCCGACAGACCAGAGACTACGAGCAGTACTTC.

V gene TRBV6-5 combines with J gene TRBJ1-4; 8 bases agree with TRBD1. Germline CDR1 reads MNHEY; CDR2 reads SVGAGI. CDR3 length equals 15 residues. V was clipped by 6 bases and J by 0 bases; unmatched bases: 3. The CDR3 is CASRKQGATNEKLFF. The CDR3 region has the DNA TGTGCCAGCAGAAAACAGGGGGCAACTAATGAAAAACTGTTTTTT.

J is TRBJ2-5 and V is TRBV5-4; D gene unclear. This CDR3 has 14 residues. The ends were cut back, 0 bases at V and 0 bases at J, with 6 bases in the middle. The germline CDR1 and CDR2 sequences are SGHNT and YYREEE (reference sequence). In DNA form, the CDR3 reads TGTGCCAGCAGCTTGGGAGGTAACCAAGAGACCCAGTACTTC. Translated: CASSLGGNQETQYF.

The J gene is TRBJ2-4, the V gene TRBV25-1; D uncertain. This CDR3 is 11 amino acids long. The V gene's germline CDR1 is MGHDK and CDR2 SYGVNS. Trimming cost V 4 bases and J 9 bases, with 7 bases left between them. The DNA for the CDR3 is TGTGCCAGCAGTGGGTGGGGCATTCAGTACTTC. It translates to CASSGWGIQYF.

The J gene is TRBJ1-2, the V gene TRBV4-1, with 9 bases matching TRBD1. CDR3 length: 15 amino acids. The germline V gene encodes CDR1 MGHRA and CDR2 YSYEKL. V shed 2 bases and J 4 bases; nucleotides not matched to a gene: 5. CDR3 loop: CASSQSIQGAYGYTF. The CDR3 DNA reads TGCGCCAGCAGCCAAAGCATACAGGGGGCCTATGGCTACACCTTC.

DNA for the CDR3: TGTGCCGGAGGACAGCATACCTACGAGCAGTACTTC. It yields the protein CAGGQHTYEQYF. V is TRBV30 and J is TRBJ2-7; D might be TRBD1 (6 bases). CDR3 size: 12 residues. Between the trimmed V and J ends, which lost 8 bases and 2 bases, there was a span of 13 bases. Germline V lookup: CDR1 GTSNPN, CDR2 SVGIG (reference sequence).

This sequence joins TRBV6-5 and TRBJ2-7, with 7 bases matching TRBD2. Trimming took 7 bases from V and 0 from J; bases not matched to a gene: 9. The CDR3 covers 15 residues. CDR1 MNHEY and CDR2 SVGAGI come from the germline V gene. CDR3 DNA: TGTGCCAGCATCGACCCGCGGGGGAGCTCCTACGAGCAGTACTTC. Translating it yields CASIDPRGSSYEQYF.

The chain recombines TRBV10-3 with TRBJ1-5, with 7 positions matching TRBD1. The CDR3 runs to 15 residues. Trimming took 2 bases from V and 3 from J; bases not matched to a gene: 4. Per the germline V gene, CDR1 is ENHRY and CDR2 is SYGVKD. DNA for the CDR3: TGTGCCATCAGTGAGCCAGGGGGAATCAATCAGCCCCAGCATTTT. Its protein is CAISEPGGINQPQHF.

This chain joins TRBV9 and TRBJ2-3; 7 bases are a match to TRBD2. The CDR3 sequence is 16 residues long. V was pared by 0 bases and J by 2 bases, with 6 bases of the junction left unmatched. In germline, CDR1 is SGDLS, CDR2 YYNGEE. The CDR3 loop is CASSVGNGGNTDTQYF. The CDR3 region has the DNA TGTGCCAGCAGCGTAGGCAACGGGGGGAACACAGATACGCAGTATTTT.

The chain employs TRBV27 and TRBJ2-3; unclear D gene. There are 15 residues in the CDR3. Between the trimmed V and J ends, which lost 1 base and 0 bases, there was a span of 8 bases. CDR1 is MNHEY and CDR2 is SMNVEV in the germline V gene (reference sequence). The CDR3 here is CASSLYRSSTDTQYF. The CDR3 bases are TGTGCCAGCAGTTTATACAGATCTAGCACAGATACGCAGTATTTT.

The V call is TRBV2, the J call TRBJ2-3; D possibly corresponds to TRBD2 (6 bases). The CDR3 covers 12 residues. Looked up from germline, CDR1 is SNHLY and CDR2 is FYNNEI. Trimming took off 3 bases at V and 10 bases at J, with 11 bases between the two ends. This CDR3 reads CASSESGGAQYF. In nucleotides, the CDR3 is TGTGCCAGCAGTGAGAGCGGAGGGGCGCAGTATTTT.

The genes are TRBV9 and TRBJ2-3; 12 nucleotides match TRBD2. The CDR3 covers 17 residues. J lost 3 bases, V lost 4 bases, and 9 bases had no gene match. Germline CDR1 and CDR2: SGDLS and YYNGEE. DNA of the CDR3: TGTGCCAGCAGCTACGGACTAGCGGGGAAATATACAGATACGCAGTATTTT. Protein sequence: CASSYGLAGKYTDTQYF.

The CDR3 DNA sequence: TGTGCCAGTAGGAGGACAGCCACCGGGGAGCTGTTTTTT. As protein: CASRRTATGELFF. The J gene is TRBJ2-2, the V gene TRBV19; TRBD1 might be the D (6 bases). The CDR3 extends over 13 amino acids. Germline V gene sequence: CDR1 LNHDA, CDR2 SQIVND (reference sequence). V lost 6 bases and J lost 4, with 9 bases in between.

The genes are TRBV7-6 and TRBJ2-6; no reliable D call. V was pared by 4 bases and J by 1 base, with 11 bases between. There are 16 residues in the CDR3. Germline assignment: CDR1 SGHVS and CDR2 FNYEAQ. CDR3 protein: CASSSAGVSGANVLTF. CDR3 sequence (DNA): TGTGCCAGCAGCTCTGCTGGGGTTTCTGGGGCCAACGTCCTGACTTTC.

The chain uses TRBV4-2 and TRBJ1-1; weak D call: TRBD1 (6 bases). The CDR3 consists of 14 residues. V lost 1 base and J lost 3, with 9 bases in between. Germline V gene sequence: CDR1 LGHNA, CDR2 YNFKEQ. CDR3 amino acids: CASSQGPGDTEAFF. The CDR3 region has the DNA TGTGCCAGCAGCCAAGGTCCAGGGGACACTGAAGCTTTCTTT.

The V gene is TRBV18, the J gene TRBJ1-6; no clear D gene. Trimming removed 3 bases at V and 0 bases at J, with 12 bases between. This CDR3 has 17 amino acids. Germline V gene lookup returns CDR1 KGHSH and CDR2 LQKENI. CDR3 in amino acids: CASSPGRKISYNSPLHF. As DNA, the CDR3 is TGTGCCAGCTCACCGGGCAGGAAAATCTCCTATAATTCACCCCTCCACTTT.

V and J are TRBV20-1 and TRBJ2-3; no definite D call. CDR1 DFQATT and CDR2 SNEGSKA come from the germline V gene (reference sequence). CDR3 size: 10 residues. The CDR3 nucleotides are TGCAGCGCCTGGACAGATACGCAGTATTTT. It yields the protein CSAWTDTQYF.

The chain links TRBV10-3 to TRBJ1-6, with unresolved D. Trimming shortened V by 7 bases and J by 5 bases, and 12 bases separated the two germline ends. Germline V gene sequence: CDR1 ENHRY, CDR2 SYGVKD. This CDR3 spans 14 amino acids. The CDR3 region is CAITPDGNNSPLHF. CDR3 sequence (DNA): TGTGCCATCACCCCGGACGGGAATAATTCACCCCTCCACTTT.

This clone has only one observation. The chain has TRBV5-4 and TRBJ1-2; D might be TRBD1 (5 bases). The CDR3 runs to 12 residues. Germline V gives CDR1 SGHNT, CDR2 YYREEE (reference sequence). V was clipped by 3 bases and J by 6 bases, with 9 bases between them. CDR3 bases: TGTGCCAGCAGCTCCAAGGGGCATGGCTACACCTTC. This gives the protein CASSSKGHGYTF.

This chain connects TRBV30 to TRBJ1-1; no clear D gene. The CDR3 contains 11 residues. Trimming left V 0 bases short and J 11 bases short, with 10 bases between. CDR1 GTSNPN and CDR2 SVGIG come from the germline V gene (reference sequence). Here the CDR3 DNA reads TGTGCCTGGAGTGTGGGCAGTTTTGCTTTCTTT. It yields the protein CAWSVGSFAFF.

The chain carries TRBV20-1 and TRBJ2-3; the match to TRBD1 covers 9 bases. The germline CDR1 and CDR2 sequences are DFQATT and SNEGSKA (reference sequence). The CDR3 is 11 amino acids. Trimming cost V 3 bases and J 15 bases; bases outside gene matches: 7. The CDR3 DNA follows: TGCAGTGCTAGGGGGGGGACAGGGTCCTATTTT. Its translation: CSARGGTGSYF.

V and J are TRBV2 and TRBJ1-5; no reliable D call. Trimming removed 6 bases from V and 0 bases from J, with 9 bases in between. CDR1 is SNHLY, CDR2 FYNNEI, per germline. The CDR3 contains 14 residues. The CDR3 DNA follows: TGTGCCAGCAGCTCCCTACCTAGCAATCAGCCCCAGCATTTT. This encodes CASSSLPSNQPQHF.

This sequence joins TRBV15 and TRBJ2-2; a weak D match, TRBD2 (5 bases). Germline CDR1 and CDR2: LNHNV and YYDKDF (reference sequence). V lost 1 base, J lost 7 bases, and 7 bases lay in between. The CDR3 spans 13 residues. The CDR3 nucleotides read TGTGCCACCAGCAGAGCAGAGGGCGGGGAGCTGTTTTTT. It is translated as CATSRAEGGELFF.

The chain has TRBV10-3 and TRBJ1-1; D unclear. This CDR3 is built from 14 residues. Trimming stripped 6 bases from V and 0 bases from J, with 11 bases between. Germline-derived CDR1 and CDR2 are ENHRY and SYGVKD. CDR3 sequence (DNA): TGTGCCATCAGCGGCGGAACTATGAACACTGAAGCTTTCTTT. Translating gives CAISGGTMNTEAFF.